The next 15 T cell receptor beta chains were all read from a single sample in a study of neurological immune-mediated disorders. TCRdb redid the calling of the 5' RACE reads with MiXCR, one entry per CDR3 protein. The data hold roughly 60,000 distinct CDR3 sequences, with roughly an eighth observed a single time. Sequencing was done on a sample of PBMCs. These receptors came from a man in his sixties in good health.

This clonotype came up many times. The chain combines TRBV20-1 with TRBJ2-5; no clear D. Germline CDR1 reads DFQATT; CDR2 reads SNEGSKA (reference sequence). The V end was cut by 2 bases, the J end by 4 bases, with 11 bases between. CDR3 length: 13 residues. CDR3 DNA: TGCAGTGCTAGATCCCGGGTTGGAGAGACCCAGTACTTC. It translates to CSARSRVGETQYF.

The sample holds many counts of this clonotype. The V gene is TRBV9, the J gene TRBJ2-3; 8 bases agree with TRBD1. CDR3 length: 16 amino acids. Germline V gene data show CDR1 as SGDLS and CDR2 as YYNGEE. Trimming at V came to 0 bases and at J to 6 bases, leaving 9 bases not matched to a gene. This CDR3 is CASSVGAGGAGDTQYF. CDR3 nucleotide sequence: TGTGCCAGCAGCGTAGGAGCAGGGGGCGCGGGGGATACGCAGTATTTT.

This clonotype was seen at least ten times. No DNA is shown, since the ends of the CDR3 on it are uncertain; the CDR3 is the one TCRdb lists. The chain joins TRBV11-2 to TRBJ1-3; TRBD1, the table's D call, was not compared with the DNA. The germline CDR1 and CDR2 sequences are SGHAT and FQNNGV. The CDR3 sequence runs 16 residues, both termini included. CDR3 loop: CASSFGNGGPGNTIYF.

At least ten counts were recorded for this clonotype. The V gene is TRBV13, the J gene TRBJ1-1; no clear D gene. Germline loops: CDR1 PRHDT, CDR2 FYEKMQ (reference sequence). The germline V and J ends were trimmed by 4 bases and 10 bases, with 28 bases remaining between them. This CDR3 contains 17 residues. DNA of the CDR3: TGTGCCAGCAGCTATATACCCTCCCCCGAAGGGTCCGGTGCAGCTTTCTTT. This translates into CASSYIPSPEGSGAAFF.

This clonotype was counted ten times or more. J is TRBJ1-5 and V is TRBV5-1; no clear D gene. Trimming pared 5 bases from V and 4 bases from J, leaving 22 bases between. The CDR3 runs 17 residues. Looked up from germline, CDR1 is SGHRS and CDR2 is YFSETQ. CDR3 loop: CASSHPGPHELNQPQHF. CDR3 nucleotides: TGCGCCAGCAGTCATCCAGGCCCTCATGAATTAAATCAGCCCCAGCATTTT.

This clonotype was found many times. The J gene is TRBJ1-3, the V gene TRBV7-2; D call uncertain. The germline gives CDR1 SGHTA, CDR2 FQGNSA. The CDR3 has 15 residues. The germline V and J ends were trimmed by 1 base and 0 bases, with 7 bases remaining between them. The CDR3 nucleotides read TGTGCCAGCAGCTTAGGGTCAGACTCTGGAAACACCATATATTTT. This sequence encodes CASSLGSDSGNTIYF.

This clonotype came up many times. The chain combines TRBV7-3 with TRBJ2-5; TRBD2 might be the D (6 bases). There are 14 residues in the CDR3. V dropped 3 bases and J dropped 3 bases, with 11 bases sitting between them. Germline V gives CDR1 SGHTA, CDR2 FQGTGA. CDR3 amino acids: CASSLGGAKETQYF. Here the CDR3 DNA reads TGTGCCAGCAGCTTGGGCGGGGCAAAAGAGACCCAGTACTTC.

The chain recombines TRBV9 with TRBJ1-6; D gene unclear. Trimming cost V 3 bases and J 6 bases, with 10 bases left between them. CDR1 is SGDLS and CDR2 is YYNGEE in the germline V gene. CDR3 length equals 14 residues. The CDR3 nucleotides read TGTGCCAGCAGCGCCTCGCAAGGTAATTCACCCCTCCACTTT. Amino acid sequence: CASSASQGNSPLHF.

This clonotype was observed a handful of times. This chain uses TRBV14 with TRBJ1-1, with 12 bases lining up with TRBD1. This CDR3 has 17 residues. Germline CDR1 is SGHDN and CDR2 is FVKESK. The V segment lost 6 bases and the J segment 4 bases; nucleotides outside the gene matches: 12. The CDR3 here is CASSGAGTGGSGTEAFF. The CDR3 DNA is TGTGCCAGCAGTGGGGCCGGGACAGGGGGCTCGGGCACTGAAGCTTTCTTT.

This clonotype has at least ten counts. This rearrangement joins TRBV6-5 to TRBJ2-3, with a weak D call TRBD1 (6 bases). The germline CDR1 and CDR2 sequences are MNHEY and SVGAGI. This CDR3 contains 13 residues. V lost 5 bases and J lost 12, with 18 bases in between. The chain's CDR3 is CASSVQGEGPQYF. CDR3 sequence (DNA): TGTGCCAGCAGTGTACAGGGAGAAGGCCCTCAGTATTTT.

V and J are TRBV4-3 and TRBJ2-4; 13 bases align to TRBD2. V trimming: 3 bases; J trimming: 0 bases; junction bases outside the gene matches: 14. CDR1 LGHNA and CDR2 YSLEER come from the germline V gene. The CDR3 is 21 amino acids. CDR3 DNA: TGCGCCAGCAGCCATGAACTAACCCGGACTAGCGGGGGATTAGCCAAAAACATTCAGTACTTC. As protein: CASSHELTRTSGGLAKNIQYF.

This clonotype showed up many times. The chain is built from TRBV25-1 and TRBJ1-2, with 10 nucleotides matching TRBD1. Per germline, CDR1 MGHDK and CDR2 SYGVNS. J gave up 6 bases and V 5 bases, and 3 bases lay outside the gene matches. The CDR3 has 13 residues. The CDR3 region is CASSKDRGNGYTF. CDR3 in DNA: TGTGCCAGCAGTAAGGACAGGGGGAATGGCTACACCTTC.

This clonotype was picked up many times. V gene TRBV5-5 combines with J gene TRBJ2-6, with D uncertain. V lost 5 bases and J 0 bases, leaving 18 bases between the germline ends. Germline CDR1 reads SGHKS; CDR2 reads YYEKEE (reference sequence). CDR3 length: 18 amino acids. The CDR3 DNA reads as TGTGCCAGCAGTAAGGACCCTGAAATTTTCTCTGGGGCCAACGTCCTGACTTTC. It encodes CASSKDPEIFSGANVLTF.

This clonotype was seen repeatedly, ten times or more. The chain has TRBV6-2 or TRBV6-3 and TRBJ1-6; 7 positions match TRBD1. V lost 6 bases to trimming and J lost 9 bases; unmatched junction nucleotides: 8. The CDR3 has 14 amino acids. Germline V gene lookup returns CDR1 MNHEY and CDR2 SVGEGT. The CDR3 DNA follows: TGTGCCAGCAGCTCCCCGGACAGGTTTTCACCCCTCCACTTT. The encoded protein is CASSSPDRFSPLHF.

This clonotype was found many times. The V gene is TRBV25-1, the J gene TRBJ1-4, with D possibly being TRBD1 (6 bases). V shed 2 bases and J shed 3 bases, with 10 bases lying between them. CDR1 and CDR2 from the germline V gene are MGHDK and SYGVNS. The CDR3 extends over 15 amino acids. The CDR3 is CASSEPGAANEKLFF. DNA for the CDR3: TGTGCCAGCAGTGAACCAGGGGCGGCTAATGAAAAACTGTTTTTT.